The clone carrying this T cell receptor beta chain has only a few counts. Antigen unknown. CDR1 SGHRS and CDR2 YFSETQ come from the germline V gene. The V and J ends lost 4 bases and 2 bases respectively, with 22 bases between them. This CDR3 contains 17 residues. This entry comes from a study of CD8 T cells in ankylosing spondylitis. Findings and limits, study-wide: Enrichment of disease-linked clones was reportedly significant in matched ankylosing spondylitis synovial fluid. Certain motif variants had earlier appeared in reactive arthritis synovial fluid and blood. Those disease-linked clones were CD8+; they were also relatively rare in peripheral blood. A TCR beta motif made of several highly homologous variants seemed typical of ankylosing spondylitis blood.

In making TCR beta libraries, quantitative 5'-RACE with molecular barcodes was used. TCRdb called the 5' RACE reads again in MiXCR, with one record for every CDR3 protein. The sample comprises approximately 550,000 distinct CDR3 sequences, about 13% of which are singletons, and nearly 7% rests with the top ten. The TCR was taken from a male donor with ankylosing spondylitis. The chain recombines TRBV5-1 with TRBJ2-7; D may be TRBD1 (8 bases). The sequenced sample was blood, either unsorted or a sorted T cell fraction (not recorded which). In nucleotides, the CDR3 is TGCGCCAGCAGCCGACCGGGGGGACAGGCGAGGACCTACGAGCAGTACTTC. This encodes CASSRPGGQARTYEQYF. Variable domain in full (rest from reference TRBV5-1 and TRBJ2-7): KAGVTQTPRYLIKTRGQQVTLSCSPISGHRSVSWYQQTPGQGLQFLFEYFSETQRNKGNFPGRFSGRQFSNSRSEMNVSTLELGDSALYLCASSRPGGQARTYEQYFGPGTRLTVT.